The next 3 T cell receptor beta chains were all read from a single sample in a study of graft-versus-host responses after intestinal transplantation. The data were produced by immunoSEQ multiplex PCR, yet TCRdb's version contains in-frame clones alone and is incomplete. The sample lists some 86,000 clones, about 87% occurring once. No antigens are known for them. The source material was unstimulated CD4+ T cells sorted from spleen or lymph node cells, sampled before transplant. These receptors came from a human donor who was the organ donor for an intestinal transplant.

This chain connects TRBV9 to TRBJ2-7; 10 nucleotides line up with TRBD1. This CDR3 has 15 residues. Germline trimming cut 1 base from V and 3 bases from J; bases unmatched to any gene: 4. The germline V gene has CDR1 SGDLS and CDR2 YYNGEE. In DNA form, the CDR3 reads TGTGCCAGCAGCGTATCGGGACAGGGGCACTACGAGCAGTACTTC. Residues: CASSVSGQGHYEQYF.

The rearrangement uses TRBV5-4 and TRBJ2-7, with D perhaps TRBD1 (5 bases). Germline values: CDR1 SGHNT, CDR2 YYREEE (reference sequence). V gave up 4 bases and J gave up 7 bases, with 9 bases separating them. The CDR3 extends over 11 amino acids. The CDR3 DNA reads TGTGCCAGCAGCCAGGGTGGAGAGCAGTACTTC. Protein sequence: CASSQGGEQYF.

This chain joins TRBV9 and TRBJ2-3, with TRBD1 as a possible D gene (6 bases). Germline V gene data show CDR1 as SGDLS and CDR2 as YYNGEE. V lost 0 bases and J lost 4, with 12 bases in between. This CDR3 is 15 amino acids long. The CDR3 region has the DNA TGTGCCAGCAGCGTAGGACCAGGGGAATCAGATACGCAGTATTTT. Residues: CASSVGPGESDTQYF. The full variable domain, completed using reference TRBV9 and TRBJ2-3, is DSGVTQTPKHLITATGQRVTLRCSPRSGDLSVYWYQQSLDQGLQFLIQYYNGEERAKGNILERFSAQQFPDLHSELNLSSLELGDSALYFCASSVGPGESDTQYFGPGTRLTVL.